These T cell receptor beta chains were read from a single sample in a study of T cell responses to AZD1222 COVID-19 vaccine. Data came from immunoSEQ multiplex PCR; TCRdb stores just in-frame clones and leaves some out. Here the sample table reports over 120,000 clones. Sequencing was carried out using peripheral blood. These receptors all come from an adult in good health. Each CDR3 is given with its conserved first and last residue. The order of the fields is D gene, V gene, J gene, CDR3 protein, CDR3 DNA. The D gene is left open where the match is weak.

.,TRBV30,TRBJ1-1,CAWSVQYTEAFF,TGTGCCTGGAGTGTTCAGTACACTGAAGCTTTCTTT
.,TRBV29-1,TRBJ1-5,CSVLETIGPLNQPQHF,TGCAGCGTTCTCGAGACGATCGGACCTCTCAATCAGCCCCAGCATTTT
.,TRBV6-5,TRBJ2-5,CASSYSLGETQYF,TGTGCCAGCAGTTACTCGTTGGGGGAGACCCAGTACTTC
.,TRBV9,TRBJ1-4,CASSAPGDNFEKLFF,TGTGCCAGCAGCGCGCCGGGAGACAATTTTGAAAAACTGTTTTTT
TRBD1,TRBV5-1,TRBJ1-4,CASSPQGATNEKLFF,TGCGCCAGCAGCCCGCAGGGGGCGACTAATGAAAAACTGTTTTTT
.,TRBV7-8,TRBJ1-5,CASSLEGPDQPQHF,TGTGCCAGCAGCTTAGAAGGACCCGATCAGCCCCAGCATTTT
TRBD2,TRBV5-1,TRBJ2-3,CASDLIAGGRGTDTQYF,TGCGCCAGCGACCTAATAGCGGGGGGCCGCGGGACAGATACGCAGTATTTT
.,TRBV5-1,TRBJ1-3,CASSLAATGSGNTIYF,TGCGCCAGCAGCTTGGCCGCCACAGGGTCTGGAAACACCATATATTTT
TRBD1,TRBV9,TRBJ1-2,CASSPGEGANYGYTF,TGTGCCAGCAGCCCTGGGGAGGGGGCCAACTATGGCTACACCTTC
.,TRBV10-3,TRBJ1-1,CAISESRGATTEAFF,TGTGCCATCAGTGAGTCAAGGGGGGCAACCACTGAAGCTTTCTTT
TRBD1,TRBV13,TRBJ2-5,CASSFARQGTPETQYF,TGTGCCAGCAGCTTTGCCAGACAGGGAACTCCGGAGACCCAGTACTTC
.,TRBV7-9,TRBJ1-5,CASSLGVRDGNQPQHF,TGTGCCAGCAGCTTAGGCGTTCGTGACGGCAATCAGCCCCAGCATTTT
TRBD2,TRBV6-6,TRBJ2-1,CASSYSGTSRHEQFF,TGTGCCAGCAGTTACTCGGGGACTAGTAGGCATGAGCAGTTCTTC
.,TRBV28,TRBJ1-2,CASSSPRVANPMNYGYTF,TGTGCCAGCAGTTCGCCTAGGGTCGCTAACCCAATGAACTATGGCTACACCTTC
.,TRBV7-2,TRBJ1-3,CASSLEGSSGNTIYF,TGTGCCAGCAGCTTAGAGGGGAGCTCTGGAAACACCATATATTTT
.,TRBV28,TRBJ1-5,CASSKTDRRDQPQHF,TGTGCCAGCAGCAAAACCGACAGGCGTGATCAGCCCCAGCATTTT
TRBD2,TRBV5-6,TRBJ2-1,CASSLDLAGREQFF,TGTGCCAGCAGCTTGGATCTAGCGGGGAGGGAGCAGTTCTTC
.,TRBV7-9,TRBJ1-5,CASSTSGNSNQPQHF,TGTGCCAGCAGTACCAGCGGAAATAGCAATCAGCCCCAGCATTTT
.,TRBV3-1/TRBV3-2,TRBJ1-2,CASSQEGRSHNYGYTF,TGTGCCAGCAGCCAAGAGGGCAGGTCTCATAACTATGGCTACACCTTC
.,TRBV3-1/TRBV3-2,TRBJ2-1,CASSQDSAGRGKYNEQFF,TGTGCCAGCAGCCAAGATTCTGCGGGGCGCGGGAAATACAATGAGCAGTTCTTC
.,TRBV10-3,TRBJ1-2,CAISESEYEGNYGYTF,TGTGCCATCAGTGAGTCGGAGTACGAGGGAAACTATGGCTACACCTTC
TRBD1,TRBV5-8,TRBJ2-7,CASSYAPWDRPYEQYF,TGTGCCAGCAGCTACGCCCCGTGGGACAGGCCCTACGAGCAGTACTTC
TRBD1,TRBV24-1,TRBJ2-1,CATSDPGTGAQDEQFF,TGTGCCACCAGTGATCCCGGGACAGGGGCTCAGGATGAGCAGTTCTTC
.,TRBV6-5,TRBJ2-1,CATTRANSYNEQFF,TGTGCCACCACCCGGGCCAACTCCTACAATGAGCAGTTCTTC
TRBD1,TRBV20-1,TRBJ1-1,CSASSTGQAEVMNTEAFF,TGCAGTGCTAGTTCCACGGGACAGGCCGAAGTCATGAACACTGAAGCTTTCTTT
.,TRBV3-1/TRBV3-2,TRBJ1-5,CASSQSDQPQHF,TGTGCCAGCAGCCAGAGTGATCAGCCCCAGCATTTT
.,TRBV5-6,TRBJ2-7,CASSLAVGGPFYEQYF,TGTGCCAGCAGCTTGGCGGTAGGGGGTCCCTTCTACGAGCAGTACTTC
.,TRBV28,TRBJ1-6,CASSFWTPQASSPLHF,TGTGCCAGCAGTTTCTGGACCCCCCAGGCTTCTTCACCCCTCCACTTT
.,TRBV14,TRBJ2-1,CASSQVRYNEQFF,TGTGCCAGCAGCCAAGTTAGGTACAATGAGCAGTTCTTC
TRBD1,TRBV5-5,TRBJ1-4,CASSYTSTPGQGTNEKLFF,TGTGCCAGCAGCTATACATCTACTCCGGGACAGGGGACTAATGAAAAACTGTTTTTT
.,TRBV2,TRBJ1-1,CASNLGGARAFF,TGTGCCAGCAATTTGGGAGGGGCTCGGGCTTTCTTT
TRBD1,TRBV4-2,TRBJ1-5,CASSQSPRDSYSNQPQHF,TGTGCCAGCAGCCAGAGTCCCCGGGACAGCTATAGCAATCAGCCCCAGCATTTT
TRBD2,TRBV18,TRBJ2-3,CASSPLAGGPGDTQYF,TGTGCCAGCTCACCGTTGGCGGGGGGGCCGGGTGATACGCAGTATTTT
.,TRBV9,TRBJ2-7,CASSGPGPGDSYEQYF,TGTGCCAGCAGCGGGCCCGGGCCAGGGGACTCCTACGAGCAGTACTTC
.,TRBV10-3,TRBJ1-1,CAISVTGQIATFF,TGTGCCATCAGCGTAACAGGGCAAATCGCAACTTTCTTT
.,TRBV27,TRBJ1-4,CASSLLASWQSGGKLFF,TGTGCCAGCAGTTTATTGGCCTCTTGGCAATCGGGGGGAAAACTGTTTTTT
.,TRBV5-1,TRBJ1-1,CASSLDGMNTEAFF,TGCGCCAGCAGCTTGGACGGGATGAACACTGAAGCTTTCTTT
TRBD1,TRBV4-3,TRBJ1-4,CASSQDLDRGQTSEKLFF,TGCGCCAGCAGCCAAGATTTGGACAGGGGGCAGACAAGTGAAAAACTGTTTTTT
.,TRBV7-9,TRBJ1-1,CASSLGQNTEAFF,TGTGCCAGCAGCTTAGGACAGAACACTGAAGCTTTCTTT
.,TRBV7-2,TRBJ1-1,CASSPGQNTEAFF,TGTGCCAGCAGCCCCGGACAAAACACTGAAGCTTTCTTT
TRBD1,TRBV28,TRBJ1-4,CASSRRTGDDEKLFF,TGTGCCAGCAGCCGACGGACAGGGGATGATGAAAAACTGTTTTTT